This T cell receptor (beta chain) was found in a study of CD8 T cells in ankylosing spondylitis. General study points: In ankylosing spondylitis patients, matched synovial fluid reportedly showed significant enrichment of disease-linked clones.

In its sample, this clonotype was seen many times. Its antigen is not known. Trimming pared 0 bases from V and 0 bases from J, leaving 12 bases between. The germline gives CDR1 DFQATT, CDR2 SNEGSKA (reference sequence). There are 17 residues in the CDR3. 5'-RACE, quantitative and with molecular barcodes, yielded the TCR beta libraries. MiXCR was run by TCRdb on the 5' RACE reads, yielding one entry per CDR3 protein. The profile covers around 330,000 distinct CDR3 sequences, with about 9.9% appearing a single time and more than 7% taken by the ten largest. The sequenced sample was blood, either unsorted or a sorted T cell fraction (not recorded which). The V call is TRBV20-1, the J call TRBJ1-6; D might be TRBD1 (5 bases). This TCR came from a female donor with ankylosing spondylitis or in good health (not recorded which). The CDR3 nucleotides read TGCAGTGCTAGAGATAGGGGTCAGGGCTCCTATAATTCACCCCTCCACTTT. It specifies CSARDRGQGSYNSPLHF.